The next 9 T cell receptor beta chains were all read from a single sample in a study of beta chain features in type 1 diabetes. All of the isolated RNA was reverse transcribed, so expressed TCRB transcripts were sequenced. Clones were sequenced by immunoSEQ multiplex PCR, and TCRdb holds only the in-frame ones, with some missing. The sample includes hundreds of thousands of clones, 68% of them seen just once. The sequenced material came from naive CD4+ T cells from blood. The receptor set was obtained from a man aged 25-45 years in good health.

The gene calls are TRBV29-1 and TRBJ1-1, with D maybe TRBD1 (6 bases). The CDR3 has 12 residues. Germline V CDR1 and CDR2: SQVTM, ANQGSEA. V lost 5 bases, J lost 3 bases, and 10 bases lay in between. The CDR3 DNA reads TGCAGCGTTTCAGGGGATCACACTGAAGCTTTCTTT. Translated, it gives CSVSGDHTEAFF.

This clone was recorded once. The chain has TRBV30 and TRBJ2-1; 9 positions match TRBD2. V shed 3 bases, J shed 3 bases, and the junction held 9 bases outside the gene matches. The CDR3 totals 16 residues. CDR1 is GTSNPN, CDR2 SVGIG, per germline (reference sequence). CDR3 loop: CAWRSLAGARYNEQFF. CDR3 nucleotide sequence: TGTGCCTGGAGATCCTTAGCGGGAGCCCGCTACAATGAGCAGTTCTTC.

This chain joins TRBV18 and TRBJ2-7, with no clear D. The germline V gene encodes CDR1 KGHSH and CDR2 LQKENI. V was clipped by 0 bases and J by 1 base, with 7 bases between them. The CDR3 totals 14 residues. The CDR3 is CASSPPVGSYEQYF. The CDR3 nucleotides read TGTGCCAGCTCACCACCAGTGGGGTCCTACGAGCAGTACTTC.

The chain recombines TRBV15 with TRBJ2-7; 14 bases line up with TRBD2. V shed 3 bases, J shed 7 bases, and the junction held 2 bases outside the gene matches. This CDR3 contains 14 residues. The germline gives CDR1 LNHNV, CDR2 YYDKDF (reference sequence). CDR3 nucleotides: TGTGCCACCAGCAGGGGACTAGCGGGAGCGGAGCAGTACTTC. Protein: CATSRGLAGAEQYF.

This clone was seen only once. The rearrangement uses TRBV30 and TRBJ1-3; D gene unclear. The CDR3 runs to 12 residues. Germline V gene data show CDR1 as GTSNPN and CDR2 as SVGIG (reference sequence). V was shortened by 5 bases and J by 1 base, with 6 bases between the two germline ends. CDR3: CAWFSSGNTIYF. In DNA, the CDR3 is TGTGCCTGGTTCAGTTCTGGAAACACCATATATTTT.

Only a few counts were recorded for this clone. This chain joins TRBV30 and TRBJ1-2; perhaps TRBD1 as D (5 bases). V lost 1 base and J lost 2, with 11 bases in between. Germline V gene lookup returns CDR1 GTSNPN and CDR2 SVGIG (reference sequence). The CDR3 is made up of 14 amino acids. The CDR3 loop is CAWSAPAGNYGYTF. CDR3 in DNA: TGTGCCTGGAGTGCCCCCGCAGGGAACTATGGCTACACCTTC.

V is TRBV30 and J is TRBJ2-3, with TRBD1 as a possible D gene (6 bases). The CDR3 loop spans 15 amino acids. Germline CDR1 reads GTSNPN; CDR2 reads SVGIG (reference sequence). Deletions cut 0 bases from V and 1 base from J, with 11 bases between. CDR3 residues: CAWSVLQGRTDTQYF. In DNA form, the CDR3 reads TGTGCCTGGAGTGTACTACAGGGCCGCACAGATACGCAGTATTTT.

The chain is built from TRBV5-4 and TRBJ2-3, with 7 bases lining up with TRBD1. This CDR3 is 15 amino acids long. Trimming at V came to 4 bases and at J to 2 bases, leaving 7 bases not matched to a gene. Germline CDR1 SGHNT, CDR2 YYREEE (reference sequence). The CDR3 bases are TGTGCCAGCAGCGCGACAGGGATCGACACAGATACGCAGTATTTT. This translates into CASSATGIDTDTQYF.

This clone has a handful of counts. The chain links TRBV29-1 to TRBJ2-3; D not certain. CDR1 is SQVTM and CDR2 is ANQGSEA in the germline V gene. The CDR3 loop spans 15 amino acids. V lost 8 bases and J 0 bases, leaving 18 bases between the germline ends. This CDR3 reads CSYPLGGYSTDTQYF. CDR3 bases: TGCAGCTATCCCTTGGGCGGCTATAGCACAGATACGCAGTATTTT.